The 29 T cell receptor beta chains presented below share a single source sample, sequenced in a study of neoadjuvant nivolumab and ipilimumab in lung cancer. The assay was immunoSEQ multiplex PCR, and TCRdb's table has in-frame clones only and misses some. The data contain some 6,900 clones, 89% of them singletons. Specimen: tumor tissue, collected after neoadjuvant nivolumab, alone or with ipilimumab, at or shortly before surgery. These receptor sequences come from an adult with non-small cell lung cancer. Some clones in this sample may be carry-over from other donors' samples.

This clone was counted between two and nine times. V is TRBV2 and J is TRBJ2-1; D remains ambiguous. The CDR3 extends over 14 amino acids. Germline CDR1 and CDR2: SNHLY and FYNNEI. V lost 4 bases and J lost 2, with 9 bases in between. The DNA for the CDR3 is TGTGCCAGCAGTGCAAGGCTCCCCTACAATGAGCAGTTCTTC. It encodes CASSARLPYNEQFF.

The table lists this clone with a count of one. The V and J genes are TRBV7-9 and TRBJ2-7; possible D gene TRBD2, 5 bases. The CDR3 has 12 amino acids. The V end was cut by 6 bases, the J end by 4 bases, with 10 bases between. Germline CDR1 and CDR2: SEHNR and FQNEAQ (reference sequence). This CDR3 is CASRREGYEQYF. In nucleotides, the CDR3 is TGTGCCAGCAGACGAGAGGGTTACGAGCAGTACTTC.

This clone came up once. This chain joins TRBV11-2 and TRBJ2-7; D may be TRBD2 (6 bases). Germline CDR1 is SGHAT and CDR2 is FQNNGV. V gave up 3 bases and J gave up 0 bases, with 9 bases separating them. The CDR3 is 14 amino acids. In nucleotides, the CDR3 is TGTGCCAGCAGCTTCGCGGGATTCTCCTACGAGCAGTACTTC. The encoded protein is CASSFAGFSYEQYF.

Here the CDR3 reads CASSAGTQRQYF. CDR3 nucleotides: TGTGCCAGCTCCGCCGGGACTCAAAGGCAGTACTTC. The chain links TRBV18 to TRBJ2-7; D may be TRBD2 (6 bases). The CDR3 has 12 residues. The germline V and J ends were trimmed by 6 bases and 9 bases, with 15 bases remaining between them. The germline gives CDR1 KGHSH, CDR2 LQKENI. The variable domain in full, with the rest retrieved from reference TRBV18 and TRBJ2-7, is NAGVMQNPRHLVRRRGQEARLRCSPMKGHSHVYWYRQLPEEGLKFMVYLQKENIIDESGMPKERFSAEFPKEGPSILRIQQVVRGDSAAYFCASSAGTQRQYFGPGTRLTVT.

The V gene is TRBV5-6, the J gene TRBJ1-4; D gene uncertain. The V and J ends lost 4 bases and 0 bases respectively, with 7 bases between them. The CDR3 is made up of 14 amino acids. CDR1 SGHDT and CDR2 YYEEEE come from the germline V gene. The CDR3 here is CASSHTATNEKLFF. DNA for the CDR3: TGTGCCAGCAGCCATACTGCAACTAATGAAAAACTGTTTTTT.

V is TRBV5-1 and J is TRBJ2-3; 9 nucleotides agree with TRBD1. Germline V gives CDR1 SGHRS, CDR2 YFSETQ. The CDR3 is 14 residues long. Unmatched junction bases numbered 6, after V lost 5 bases and J lost 5 bases. The DNA of the CDR3 is TGCGCCAGCAGTCTCGGGACAGGGAAAGATACGCAGTATTTT. Amino acids: CASSLGTGKDTQYF.

This chain links TRBV4-2 with TRBJ2-1; 9 bases are a match to TRBD1. V trimming: 4 bases; J trimming: 7 bases; junction bases outside the gene matches: 5. Germline V gene lookup returns CDR1 LGHNA and CDR2 YNFKEQ. CDR3 length: 14 residues. The DNA of the CDR3 is TGTGCCAGCAGCCGCTCGGGACAGGGTAATGAGCAGTTCTTC. It specifies CASSRSGQGNEQFF.

The CDR3 protein is CASSFQTNEQYF. As DNA, the CDR3 is TGTGCCAGCAGCTTCCAAACCAACGAGCAGTACTTC. The V gene is TRBV7-2, the J gene TRBJ2-7, with D unresolved. From germline, CDR1 is SGHTA and CDR2 FQGNSA. The CDR3 consists of 12 residues. The germline V and J ends were trimmed by 3 bases and 5 bases, with 8 bases remaining between them.

This clone was found a few times. V usage is TRBV6-1 and J usage is TRBJ2-7, with TRBD2 matching over 10 bases. Trimming took 7 bases from V and 1 from J; bases not matched to a gene: 4. The CDR3 length is 14 residues. Germline V CDR1 and CDR2: MNHNS, SASEGT. The CDR3 loop reads CASISSGRSYEQYF. The CDR3 nucleotides are TGTGCCAGCATTTCTAGCGGGAGATCCTACGAGCAGTACTTC.

The chain employs TRBV9 and TRBJ2-1; maybe TRBD2 (6 bases). The V and J ends lost 2 bases and 4 bases respectively, with 16 bases between them. The V gene's germline CDR1 is SGDLS and CDR2 YYNGEE. This CDR3 spans 16 amino acids. The CDR3, as DNA: TGTGCCAGCAGCGTTAACGCCATGGGAGGTTACAATGAGCAGTTCTTC. Its protein is CASSVNAMGGYNEQFF. The full variable domain, its missing parts supplied by reference TRBV9 and TRBJ2-1, is DSGVTQTPKHLITATGQRVTLRCSPRSGDLSVYWYQQSLDQGLQFLIQYYNGEERAKGNILERFSAQQFPDLHSELNLSSLELGDSALYFCASSVNAMGGYNEQFFGPGTRLTVL.

The CDR3 here is CASSPTGVLSYEQYF. The CDR3 nucleotides read TGTGCCAGCAGCCCCACTGGCGTCCTCTCCTACGAGCAGTACTTC. This chain links TRBV25-1 with TRBJ2-7; D gene uncertain. V lost 6 bases, J lost 0 bases, and 15 bases lay in between. This CDR3 has 15 amino acids. Germline CDR1 and CDR2: MGHDK and SYGVNS.

CDR3 sequence reads: CASVGQGVSGYTF. In DNA, the CDR3 is TGCGCCAGCGTTGGACAGGGGGTTAGTGGCTACACCTTC. The V call is TRBV5-1, the J call TRBJ1-2; 10 bases fit TRBD1. The length of the CDR3 is 13 residues. Germline CDR1 reads SGHRS; CDR2 reads YFSETQ. The junction had 7 bases not matched to a gene; V was cut back by 7 bases and J by 7 bases.

The genes are TRBV20-1 and TRBJ1-2; D uncertain. The CDR3 is 10 amino acids. Germline CDR1 DFQATT, CDR2 SNEGSKA (reference sequence). V was clipped by 5 bases and J by 5 bases, with 6 bases between them. Written as DNA, the CDR3 is TGCAGTGCTTCAGATTATGGCTACACCTTC. Translation gives CSASDYGYTF.

This sequence joins TRBV7-2 and TRBJ2-7; 7 nucleotides align to TRBD1. Germline trimming cut 8 bases from V and 5 bases from J; bases unmatched to any gene: 9. In germline, CDR1 is SGHTA, CDR2 FQGNSA. The length of the CDR3 is 13 residues. The CDR3 DNA is TGTGCCAGCGGCAATCAACAGGGGAACGAGCAGTACTTC. It specifies CASGNQQGNEQYF.

The chain combines TRBV7-2 with TRBJ2-2; D is perhaps TRBD2 (5 bases). With 8 bases removed from V and 7 bases from J, the gap between germline ends came to 11 bases. The CDR3 totals 12 residues. The germline V gene encodes CDR1 SGHTA and CDR2 FQGNSA. CDR3: CASGRGFGELFF. DNA for the CDR3: TGTGCCAGCGGTCGGGGATTCGGGGAGCTGTTTTTT. Looking up the rest from reference TRBV7-2 and TRBJ2-2 gives the full variable domain: GAGVSQSPSNKVTEKGKDVELRCDPISGHTALYWYRQSLGQGLEFLIYFQGNSAPDKSGLPSDRFSAERTGGSVSTLTIQRTQQEDSAVYLCASGRGFGELFFGEGSRLTVL.

The CDR3 bases are TGTGCCAGCTCACCATCAAACAGTCCTAACTATGGCTACACCTTC. This sequence encodes CASSPSNSPNYGYTF. The chain employs TRBV18 and TRBJ1-2; the D is unclear. V lost 2 bases, J lost 0 bases, and 10 bases lay in between. This CDR3 has 15 residues. Per the germline V gene, CDR1 is KGHSH and CDR2 is LQKENI. The variable domain in full, with the rest retrieved from reference TRBV18 and TRBJ1-2, is NAGVMQNPRHLVRRRGQEARLRCSPMKGHSHVYWYRQLPEEGLKFMVYLQKENIIDESGMPKERFSAEFPKEGPSILRIQQVVRGDSAAYFCASSPSNSPNYGYTFGSGTRLTVV.

This sequence joins TRBV30 and TRBJ1-2; D unresolved. V was cut by 4 bases and J by 3 bases, with 15 bases left in between. Germline V gene sequence: CDR1 GTSNPN, CDR2 SVGIG (reference sequence). This CDR3 is 14 amino acids long. CDR3 in amino acids: CAWNSGLEYYGYTF. As DNA, the CDR3 is TGTGCCTGGAATTCAGGCCTCGAATACTATGGCTACACCTTC.

The chain has TRBV4-2 and TRBJ2-3; the match to TRBD2 covers 13 bases. The CDR3 consists of 20 residues. CDR1 LGHNA and CDR2 YNFKEQ come from the germline V gene. With V trimmed by 3 bases and J by 3 bases, 15 bases remained unmatched. CDR3 sequence reads: CASSHAGTSGIRGGTDTQYF. Here the CDR3 DNA reads TGTGCCAGCAGCCACGCCGGGACTAGCGGGATTCGTGGGGGTACAGATACGCAGTATTTT.

The chain is built from TRBV18 and TRBJ1-5, with D uncertain. Germline values: CDR1 KGHSH, CDR2 LQKENI. The CDR3 is 14 residues long. V lost 3 bases and J 2 bases, leaving 8 bases between the germline ends. The CDR3 DNA is TGTGCCAGCTCACCTTTGGGCGGCAATCAGCCCCAGCATTTT. This sequence encodes CASSPLGGNQPQHF. Filled out from reference TRBV18 and TRBJ1-5, the complete variable domain reads NAGVMQNPRHLVRRRGQEARLRCSPMKGHSHVYWYRQLPEEGLKFMVYLQKENIIDESGMPKERFSAEFPKEGPSILRIQQVVRGDSAAYFCASSPLGGNQPQHFGDGTRLSIL.

The genes are TRBV13 and TRBJ2-7, with D unclear. Germline V gene sequence: CDR1 PRHDT, CDR2 FYEKMQ (reference sequence). This CDR3 has 14 amino acids. V lost 5 bases, J lost 7 bases, and 18 bases lay in between. The DNA for the CDR3 is TGTGCCAGCAGCCCCGGACGGGTTCGAAGAGAGCAGTACTTC. Protein product: CASSPGRVRREQYF.

The rearrangement uses TRBV4-1 and TRBJ2-7; D remains ambiguous. The CDR3 is made up of 12 amino acids. Trimming shortened V by 4 bases and J by 3 bases, and 7 bases separated the two germline ends. The germline CDR1 and CDR2 sequences are MGHRA and YSYEKL. The CDR3 DNA reads as TGCGCCAGCAGCCGGTGGGGCTACGAGCAGTACTTC. This gives the protein CASSRWGYEQYF.

This rearrangement joins TRBV5-5 to TRBJ1-4; D ambiguous. Trimming removed 0 bases at V and 8 bases at J, with 11 bases between. The germline CDR1 and CDR2 sequences are SGHKS and YYEKEE (reference sequence). The length of the CDR3 is 14 residues. CDR3 region: CASSLGVAREKLFF. The CDR3 nucleotides are TGTGCCAGCAGCTTGGGAGTGGCGAGGGAAAAACTGTTTTTT.

The chain has TRBV5-1 and TRBJ1-2; 7 bases fit TRBD1. V was clipped by 3 bases and J by 2 bases; unmatched bases: 7. CDR1 is SGHRS and CDR2 is YFSETQ in the germline V gene. The CDR3 runs to 15 residues. DNA for the CDR3: TGCGCCAGCAGCTGGACTCTGACAGGGAACTATGGCTACACCTTC. Protein: CASSWTLTGNYGYTF.

The chain is built from TRBV7-2 and TRBJ2-7; 9 nucleotides agree with TRBD2. The V gene end was trimmed by 1 base and the J gene end by 6 bases; junction bases not matched to a gene: 4. This CDR3 comprises 14 residues. In germline, CDR1 is SGHTA, CDR2 FQGNSA. The chain's CDR3 is CASSLDLREGEQYF. The DNA of the CDR3 is TGTGCCAGCAGCTTAGATTTGCGGGAGGGCGAGCAGTACTTC.

This clone rates as large. The chain recombines TRBV23-1 with TRBJ1-2, with TRBD1 matching 9 bases. TRBV23-1 has ORF status, its function being uncertain. This CDR3 is built from 18 residues. The V and J ends lost 3 bases and 4 bases, in that order; junction bases with no gene match: 15. This CDR3 reads CASSHYRDREKRGYGYTF. Written as DNA, the CDR3 is TGCGCCAGCAGTCACTACCGGGACAGGGAAAAGAGGGGCTATGGCTACACCTTC.

This sequence joins TRBV10-2 and TRBJ1-5; 11 bases are shared with TRBD1. CDR1 and CDR2 (germline): WSHSY, SAAADI. The J segment lost 5 bases and the V segment lost 8 bases, leaving 8 bases of the junction unmatched. This CDR3 is built from 15 residues. The CDR3 nucleotides are TGCGCCAGCTGTTGGACAGGGGGCGCGGATCAGCCCCAGCATTTT. Amino acids: CASCWTGGADQPQHF.

The chain combines TRBV2 with TRBJ2-2, with D hard to call. Trimming pared 4 bases from V and 3 bases from J, leaving 9 bases between. The germline gives CDR1 SNHLY, CDR2 FYNNEI. The CDR3 totals 14 residues. In nucleotides, the CDR3 is TGTGCCAGCAGTGGAAGGTTCTACACCGGGGAGCTGTTTTTT. Translating gives CASSGRFYTGELFF.

This clone was counted only a few times. The J gene is TRBJ2-1, the V gene TRBV30, with 10 bases matching TRBD2. The germline V gene has CDR1 GTSNPN and CDR2 SVGIG (reference sequence). V lost 2 bases, J lost 3 bases, and 4 bases stayed unmatched. This CDR3 is 15 amino acids long. CDR3 sequence: CAWSQSGRGYNEQFF. The CDR3 nucleotides read TGTGCCTGGAGTCAAAGCGGGAGGGGCTACAATGAGCAGTTCTTC.

The genes are TRBV5-1 and TRBJ2-1; TRBD2 matches 7 bases. This CDR3 spans 14 amino acids. V was clipped by 5 bases and J by 7 bases; unmatched bases: 9. CDR1 is SGHRS, CDR2 YFSETQ, per germline. The CDR3 DNA is TGCGCCAGCAGGCCCGGGAGGATTGAAAATGAGCAGTTCTTC. Translated, it gives CASRPGRIENEQFF.